This T cell receptor (beta chain) was sequenced for a study of regulatory T cells in long-lasting Graves disease. Study results and limitations: Comparison showed that persistent patients shared more public clonotypes (about 2,700) than new patients (roughly 970).

The CDR3 contains 16 residues. V shed 4 bases and J 2 bases; nucleotides not matched to a gene: 4. The germline CDR1 and CDR2 sequences are SGHAT and FQNNGV. Construction of TCR beta libraries relied on iRepertoire HTBI primers and on Arm-PCR targeting CDR3 regions. TCRdb passed the multiplex PCR reads through MiXCR, listing each CDR3 protein once. Of roughly 420,000 distinct CDR3 sequences listed, about 17% were seen once; the top ten hold about 10%. This clonotype was counted many times. The antigen remains unidentified. Documented time point: newly diagnosed GD, antithyroid drugs for less than 3 months. Scientists built the TCR library using RNA that was extracted from PBMCs. The same specimen was also included in a second study, on T cells in Graves' hyperthyroidism and ophthalmopathy. That source adds: Hyperthyroidism patients were newly diagnosed, had disease duration under 2 months, and were aged 18 to 65 years. RT-PCR in the first round (using the HTBI primer set) targeted the TCR CDR3.

The sample consisted of peripheral blood mononuclear cells (PBMCs), taken at new diagnosis, from a patient treated with antithyroid drugs. The genes are TRBV11-2 and TRBJ2-3; 12 bases agree with TRBD2. This receptor was obtained from a woman in her thirties with Graves disease. CDR3 in amino acids: CASSYRLAGVTDTQYF. CDR3 DNA: TGTGCCAGCAGCTACCGACTAGCGGGAGTCACAGATACGCAGTATTTT. Full variable domain (outside the CDR3, taken from reference TRBV11-2 and TRBJ2-3): EAGVAQSPRYKIIEKRQSVAFWCNPISGHATLYWYQQILGQGPKLLIQFQNNGVVDDSQLPKDRFSAERLKGVDSTLKIQPAKLEDSAVYLCASSYRLAGVTDTQYFGPGTRLTVL.